This TCR beta chain was obtained from a study of response to subunit inactivated influenza vaccine. Notes on the study in general: Each seasonal flu vaccination may recruit only limited new T cells, authors suggested.

This CDR3 contains 13 residues. V was shortened by 7 bases and J by 3 bases, with 13 bases between the two germline ends. Germline CDR1 reads SGHDN; CDR2 reads FVKESK. Worth noting for this clonotype: The target antigen is unknown.

A single record per CDR3 protein comes from TCRdb applying MiXCR to the RT-PCR reads. In the table there are some 850,000 distinct CDR3 sequences, 18% of which are singletons. V gene TRBV14 combines with J gene TRBJ2-7; possibly TRBD1 or TRBD2 for D (5 bases each). The sequencing used PBMCs from blood, collected roughly 5 days after vaccination. The TCR was taken from a man in his forties or fifties who received an inactivated influenza vaccine. The CDR3 sequence: CASKGTDYYEQYF. For the CDR3, the DNA is TGTGCCAGCAAGGGGACGGATTACTACGAGCAGTACTTC.